This TCR beta chain was obtained from a study of technical replicates of blood from a handful of donors. Germline V lookup: CDR1 LGHNT, CDR2 FRNRAP. The CDR3 extends over 16 amino acids. The V and J ends lost 5 bases and 0 bases, in that order; junction bases with no gene match: 8. Profiled with immunoSEQ multiplex PCR; TCRdb holds only in-frame clones, not every one. Here the sample spans 85,000 to 100,000 clones, roughly 94% being singletons. The receptor was isolated from a human donor in good health. The chain joins TRBV12-5 to TRBJ1-1, with TRBD1 matching over 8 bases. The sample taken for sequencing was T cells isolated from PBMCs. DNA for the CDR3: TGTGCTAGTGGTCCCGACAGGGGAACCTTGAACACTGAAGCTTTCTTT. Its translation: CASGPDRGTLNTEAFF.